This T cell receptor (beta chain) was sequenced in a study of T cells in Graves' hyperthyroidism and ophthalmopathy. CDR1 is LGHDT and CDR2 is YNNKEL in the germline V gene (reference sequence). V dropped 4 bases and J dropped 8 bases, with 14 bases sitting between them. This CDR3 has 13 amino acids. Individuals with ophthalmopathy presented a Clinical Activity Score of at least 3, a NOSPECS grade of at least 4 and a duration under 3 months. RNA transcripts served as the template for amplifying TCR beta CDR3 regions. The HTBI primer set was used in a first-round RT-PCR of the TCR CDR3. TCRdb ran MiXCR on the multiplex PCR reads and lists one entry per CDR3 protein. Altogether about 640,000 distinct CDR3 sequences are present, around 21% being singletons, with the ten largest covering around a third. Study results and caveats: Ophthalmopathy got predicted by the model a median about six months before its onset.

This clonotype was recorded at least ten times. What it binds is not known. Sample: blood. V gene TRBV3-1 combines with J gene TRBJ1-1, with a weak D call TRBD1 (6 bases). This clonotype originated in a man aged 25 to 40 with Graves' ophthalmopathy. Written as DNA, the CDR3 is TGTGCCAGCAGCCTTGTGACGGACAGCGAAGCTTTCTTT. Amino acids: CASSLVTDSEAFF.